This entry lists 25 T cell receptor beta chains sequenced from one sample in a study of blood T cell repertoires in COVID-19 (TCRdb year 2020). The receptor library was made with the immunoSEQ multiplex PCR assay. Not all clones reach the TCRdb copy of this immuneACCESS table, which keeps in-frame sequences only. Checked studies attribute under half of the gap to unresolved V genes and leave the rest unexplained. This sample is represented by roughly 190,000 clones; 83% of them were singletons. The ten largest clones add up to roughly 2.9% of the sample. Source material: peripheral blood. Receptor source: a man aged 50-59 years with active or convalescent COVID-19.

V usage is TRBV18 and J usage is TRBJ1-2, with D unclear. CDR1 and CDR2 (germline): KGHSH, LQKENI. V lost 2 bases, J lost 8 bases, and 21 bases lay in between. The CDR3 runs 16 residues. The CDR3, as DNA: TGTGCCAGCTCACCAATACGGACGGTCTCAACGGGAGGCTACACCTTC. It specifies CASSPIRTVSTGGYTF.

The chain carries TRBV28 and TRBJ1-2; D uncertain. Germline loops: CDR1 MDHEN, CDR2 SYDVKM. V was trimmed by 3 bases and J by 3 bases, leaving 11 bases between them. This CDR3 is built from 14 residues. The CDR3 bases are TGTGCCAGCAGTTTTCCGACCGGAGACTATGGCTACACCTTC. As protein: CASSFPTGDYGYTF.

The CDR3 spells CASSTDRDTYEQYF. The DNA for the CDR3 is TGTGCCAGCAGCACTGACAGGGACACCTACGAGCAGTACTTC. The chain combines TRBV5-4 with TRBJ2-7; 7 nucleotides match TRBD1. The germline V gene encodes CDR1 SGHNT and CDR2 YYREEE (reference sequence). After removal of 4 bases from V and 2 bases from J, the junction contained 6 bases not matched to a gene. The CDR3 is made up of 14 amino acids.

The chain recombines TRBV28 with TRBJ2-1; 7 positions agree with TRBD2. V was clipped by 6 bases and J by 2 bases; unmatched bases: 10. From germline, CDR1 is MDHEN and CDR2 SYDVKM. CDR3 length equals 16 residues. The CDR3 coding sequence is TGTGCCAGCAGCCGTACGGGGGGTTGGACCTACAATGAGCAGTTCTTC. It codes for CASSRTGGWTYNEQFF.

The chain employs TRBV18 and TRBJ2-7; TRBD1 matches 10 bases. The CDR3 totals 14 residues. The germline CDR1 and CDR2 sequences are KGHSH and LQKENI. Unmatched junction bases numbered 2, after V lost 3 bases and J lost 3 bases. For the CDR3, the DNA is TGTGCCAGCTCACCGCGGACAGGGGGCTACGAGCAGTACTTC. Translating gives CASSPRTGGYEQYF.

The V and J genes are TRBV20-1 and TRBJ1-2; TRBD1 matches 9 bases. CDR3 length equals 11 residues. Germline CDR1 DFQATT, CDR2 SNEGSKA (reference sequence). After removal of 5 bases from V and 8 bases from J, the junction contained 3 bases not matched to a gene. The CDR3 reads CSARDREGYTF. CDR3 DNA: TGCAGTGCTCGGGACAGGGAGGGCTACACCTTC.

The V and J genes are TRBV6-6 and TRBJ1-5, with 7 bases aligning to TRBD1. Germline V gene lookup returns CDR1 MNHNY and CDR2 SVGAGI (reference sequence). V lost 5 bases, J lost 6 bases, and 4 bases stayed unmatched. This CDR3 is 13 amino acids long. The CDR3 nucleotides read TGTGCCAGCAGTAAACACAGGGGTCAGCCCCAGCATTTT. It translates to CASSKHRGQPQHF.

The rearrangement uses TRBV4-1 and TRBJ2-3; D is possibly TRBD2 (6 bases). The CDR3 length is 17 residues. V dropped 0 bases and J dropped 3 bases, with 16 bases sitting between them. Germline V CDR1 and CDR2: MGHRA, YSYEKL. The DNA for the CDR3 is TGCGCCAGCAGCCAAGAAGGAGGGGTTGGCGGGACAGATACGCAGTATTTT. This translates into CASSQEGGVGGTDTQYF.

With respect to this clone: One junction end does not reproduce the germline sequence, and a read error may be involved. The gene calls are TRBV9 and TRBJ2-6; D may be TRBD2 (5 bases). There are 15 residues in the CDR3. CDR1 and CDR2 (germline): SGDLS, YYNGEE. The CDR3 reads CASNVGGSGANVLTF. CDR3 DNA sequence: TGTGCCAGCAACGTAGGAGGCTCTGGGGCCAACGTCCTGACTTTC.

The J gene is TRBJ2-7, the V gene TRBV9; 7 bases map to TRBD2. Trimming cost V 4 bases and J 0 bases; bases outside gene matches: 7. The CDR3 length is 15 residues. The germline gives CDR1 SGDLS, CDR2 YYNGEE. As DNA, the CDR3 is TGTGCCAGCAGCCCTCGGGGGGACCGCTCCTACGAGCAGTACTTC. It translates to CASSPRGDRSYEQYF.

The V and J genes are TRBV18 and TRBJ1-2, with a tentative D call TRBD1 (6 bases). V lost 2 bases and J lost 8, with 12 bases in between. Germline lookup yields CDR1 KGHSH and CDR2 LQKENI. The CDR3 has 13 amino acids. Here the CDR3 DNA reads TGTGCCAGCTCACCAGACTCAGGGGACGGCTACACCTTC. Residues: CASSPDSGDGYTF.

This chain links TRBV19 with TRBJ2-1, with a possible D match to TRBD1 (5 bases). The CDR3 runs to 14 residues. The germline CDR1 and CDR2 sequences are LNHDA and SQIVND (reference sequence). Trimming took 6 bases from V and 4 from J, leaving 13 bases between them. This CDR3 reads CASSDRRGYNEQFF. CDR3 DNA sequence: TGTGCCAGTAGCGACAGAAGGGGTTACAATGAGCAGTTCTTC. Drawing the rest from reference TRBV19 and TRBJ2-1, the complete variable domain is DGGITQSPKYLFRKEGQNVTLSCEQNLNHDAMYWYRQDPGQGLRLIYYSQIVNDFQKGDIAEGYSVSREKKESFPLTVTSAQKNPTAFYLCASSDRRGYNEQFFGPGTRLTVL.

The rearrangement links TRBV3-1 (or the pseudogene TRBV3-2) to TRBJ2-3; a possible D gene is TRBD1 (6 bases). The CDR3 runs 16 residues. The V and J ends lost 3 bases and 2 bases respectively, with 15 bases between them. CDR1 LGHDT and CDR2 YNNKEL come from the germline V gene (reference sequence). This CDR3 is CASSQPTGVFTDTQYF. The CDR3 nucleotides are TGTGCCAGCAGCCAGCCGACAGGCGTCTTCACAGATACGCAGTATTTT.

This clone came up once. The rearrangement links TRBV18 to TRBJ1-2; no reliable D call. The CDR3 is 16 amino acids. V was shortened by 2 bases and J by 3 bases, with 16 bases between the two germline ends. CDR1 is KGHSH and CDR2 is LQKENI in the germline V gene. CDR3 protein: CASSPGLSAGDYGYTF. Written as DNA, the CDR3 is TGTGCCAGCTCACCAGGGTTATCCGCGGGTGACTATGGCTACACCTTC.

The CDR3 DNA reads TGCAGCGTTGGATACAGGGGGCAGAACACTGAAGCTTTCTTT. It is translated as CSVGYRGQNTEAFF. The chain is built from TRBV29-1 and TRBJ1-1, with 9 bases matching TRBD1. This CDR3 spans 14 amino acids. Germline V CDR1 and CDR2: SQVTM, ANQGSEA. The V segment lost 4 bases and the J segment 1 base; nucleotides outside the gene matches: 4.

The rearrangement joins TRBV19 to TRBJ1-2; a possible D gene is TRBD1 (6 bases). Germline values: CDR1 LNHDA, CDR2 SQIVND (reference sequence). This CDR3 contains 13 residues. Trimming removed 3 bases from V and 8 bases from J, with 13 bases in between. The CDR3 is CASSIRGLSGYTF. In DNA, the CDR3 is TGTGCCAGTAGTATCAGGGGCTTGTCCGGCTACACCTTC.

The V call is TRBV19, the J call TRBJ1-6, with 8 positions matching TRBD1. With 3 bases clipped from V and 7 bases from J, the junction kept 14 bases outside the gene matches. The V gene's germline CDR1 is LNHDA and CDR2 SQIVND (reference sequence). The CDR3 consists of 18 residues. CDR3: CASSISRAGGPGNSPLHF. In DNA, the CDR3 is TGTGCCAGTAGTATTAGTCGGGCAGGGGGCCCGGGGAATTCACCCCTCCACTTT. Supplemented by reference TRBV19 and TRBJ1-6, the full variable domain reads DGGITQSPKYLFRKEGQNVTLSCEQNLNHDAMYWYRQDPGQGLRLIYYSQIVNDFQKGDIAEGYSVSREKKESFPLTVTSAQKNPTAFYLCASSISRAGGPGNSPLHFGNGTRLTVT.

This chain connects TRBV12-5 to TRBJ2-2; the D gene is possibly TRBD2 (6 bases). Deletions cut 4 bases from V and 2 bases from J, with 11 bases between. The CDR3 runs 15 residues. Germline CDR1 LGHNT, CDR2 FRNRAP. The CDR3: CASGYRDFNTGELFF. CDR3 nucleotides: TGTGCTAGTGGTTATCGGGACTTTAACACCGGGGAGCTGTTTTTT.

V and J are TRBV5-1 and TRBJ2-2, with D hard to call. Between the trimmed V and J ends, which lost 6 bases and 4 bases, there was a span of 10 bases. The germline V gene encodes CDR1 SGHRS and CDR2 YFSETQ. This CDR3 is 13 amino acids long. The CDR3 region is CASTGGFTGELFF. The DNA for the CDR3 is TGCGCCAGCACAGGTGGTTTCACCGGGGAGCTGTTTTTT. Full variable domain (rest looked up from reference TRBV5-1 and TRBJ2-2): KAGVTQTPRYLIKTRGQQVTLSCSPISGHRSVSWYQQTPGQGLQFLFEYFSETQRNKGNFPGRFSGRQFSNSRSEMNVSTLELGDSALYLCASTGGFTGELFFGEGSRLTVL.

This clone has a handful of counts. The rearrangement joins TRBV5-4 to TRBJ2-3; 8 bases align to TRBD2. CDR1 is SGHNT and CDR2 is YYREEE in the germline V gene (reference sequence). V dropped 3 bases and J dropped 4; count of bases not matched to a gene: 4. There are 14 residues in the CDR3. The CDR3 sequence is CASSWREAPDTQYF. Here the CDR3 DNA reads TGTGCCAGCAGCTGGCGGGAGGCCCCAGATACGCAGTATTTT.

The chain joins TRBV7-3 to TRBJ1-1, with TRBD1 as a possible D gene (5 bases). This CDR3 is built from 15 residues. Trimming removed 5 bases from V and 0 bases from J, with 13 bases in between. The germline V gene has CDR1 SGHTA and CDR2 FQGTGA. CDR3 nucleotides: TGTGCCAGCAGCGCCCAAGGACACTTGAACACTGAAGCTTTCTTT. It encodes CASSAQGHLNTEAFF.

For the CDR3, the DNA is TGTGCCAGCAGCCAACTTGGACACGACTCCTACGAGCAGTACTTC. Amino acids: CASSQLGHDSYEQYF. The chain links TRBV3-1 (or the pseudogene TRBV3-2) to TRBJ2-7; D perhaps matches TRBD1 (5 bases). The CDR3 loop spans 15 amino acids. The germline V and J ends were trimmed by 2 bases and 0 bases, with 11 bases remaining between them. Germline V gives CDR1 LGHDT, CDR2 YNNKEL (reference sequence).

The rearrangement links TRBV9 to TRBJ1-1, with D perhaps matching TRBD1 (6 bases). This CDR3 has 15 residues. CDR1 and CDR2 from the germline V gene are SGDLS and YYNGEE. Trimming took off 3 bases at V and 3 bases at J, with 15 bases between the two ends. This CDR3 is CASSGPLTGHTEAFF. The CDR3 DNA follows: TGTGCCAGCAGCGGACCCCTTACAGGGCACACTGAAGCTTTCTTT.

This chain links TRBV9 with TRBJ2-5; 9 bases agree with TRBD1. Germline-derived CDR1 and CDR2 are SGDLS and YYNGEE. The CDR3 covers 15 residues. V was clipped by 3 bases and J by 2 bases; unmatched bases: 5. CDR3 sequence (DNA): TGTGCCAGCAGCGCCGGGACAGGGACACAAGAGACCCAGTACTTC. As protein: CASSAGTGTQETQYF.

The chain combines TRBV28 with TRBJ2-7, with a possible D match to TRBD1 (5 bases). Per the germline V gene, CDR1 is MDHEN and CDR2 is SYDVKM. The CDR3 sequence is 13 residues long. The V end lost 8 bases, the J end lost 3 bases, and 14 bases lay between the germline ends. CDR3 nucleotide sequence: TGTGCCAGCTTTGGACACAATAACTACGAGCAGTACTTC. Translating gives CASFGHNNYEQYF.